This entry lists 16 T cell receptor beta chains sequenced from one sample in a study of control samples from healthy donors and cancer patients. The protocol was immunoSEQ multiplex PCR, while the TCRdb copy is restricted to in-frame clones and leaves out a portion. The sample carries around 250,000 clones, roughly 82% recorded once. Sequencing used PBMCs. These receptors were taken from a woman aged 55-69 years with lung cancer.

This chain connects TRBV3-1 (or the pseudogene TRBV3-2) to TRBJ1-5; 9 bases match TRBD1. The germline V gene has CDR1 LGHDT and CDR2 YNNKEL (reference sequence). CDR3 length: 17 amino acids. V dropped 1 base and J dropped 2; count of bases not matched to a gene: 6. The CDR3 coding sequence is TGTGCCAGCAGCCAAGGGACAGGGGTGGGTGGCAATCAGCCCCAGCATTTT. This encodes CASSQGTGVGGNQPQHF.

This chain links TRBV12-1 with TRBJ1-5. TRBV12-1 is annotated as a pseudogene. The CDR3 runs to 15 residues. The CDR3 reads CASSFGHYSNQPQHF. CDR3 bases: TGTGCCAGCAGCTTTGGCCATTATAGCAATCAGCCCCAGCATTTT.

The chain links TRBV2 to TRBJ2-5, with D unclear. Germline-derived CDR1 and CDR2 are SNHLY and FYNNEI. Trimming took off 8 bases at V and 6 bases at J, with 10 bases between the two ends. The CDR3 consists of 11 residues. CDR3 DNA sequence: TGTGCCAGCCAAGGCTTGCAGACCCAGTACTTC. Amino acid sequence: CASQGLQTQYF.

This clone was observed a single time. The chain has TRBV28 and TRBJ2-3; 13 positions match TRBD2. This CDR3 is 17 amino acids long. V was pared by 6 bases and J by 4 bases, with 10 bases of the junction left unmatched. Per the germline V gene, CDR1 is MDHEN and CDR2 is SYDVKM. In DNA, the CDR3 is TGTGCCAGCAGCTCAGGGACTAGCGGGAAGCTAGCAGATACGCAGTATTTT. Translation: CASSSGTSGKLADTQYF.

J is TRBJ1-4 and V is TRBV5-1; tentative D call: TRBD1 (5 bases). The CDR3 has 15 residues. With 0 bases removed from V and 7 bases from J, the gap between germline ends came to 13 bases. Germline-derived CDR1 and CDR2 are SGHRS and YFSETQ. The CDR3 DNA reads TGCGCCAGCAGCTTGGGTCAGGGTTGGGCTGAAAAACTGTTTTTT. Its translation is CASSLGQGWAEKLFF.

The chain employs TRBV9 and TRBJ1-6, with 7 bases aligning to TRBD1. Per the germline V gene, CDR1 is SGDLS and CDR2 is YYNGEE. CDR3 length: 15 residues. V lost 4 bases to trimming and J lost 9 bases; unmatched junction nucleotides: 10. The CDR3 coding sequence is TGTGCCAGCAGCCCCAGACAGGGTCTAAGTTCACCCCTCCACTTT. Translated, it gives CASSPRQGLSSPLHF.

The chain recombines TRBV5-1 with TRBJ1-3; D gene ambiguous. Germline V gives CDR1 SGHRS, CDR2 YFSETQ. This CDR3 has 13 amino acids. V was shortened by 4 bases and J by 1 base, with 6 bases between the two germline ends. CDR3 region: CASSRESGNTIYF. Here the CDR3 DNA reads TGCGCCAGCAGCCGGGAATCTGGAAACACCATATATTTT. Together with reference TRBV5-1 and TRBJ1-3, the CDR3 gives the full variable domain: KAGVTQTPRYLIKTRGQQVTLSCSPISGHRSVSWYQQTPGQGLQFLFEYFSETQRNKGNFPGRFSGRQFSNSRSEMNVSTLELGDSALYLCASSRESGNTIYFGEGSWLTVV.

The rearrangement links TRBV9 to TRBJ1-1; no definite D call. The CDR3 length is 13 residues. The V end was cut by 0 bases, the J end by 4 bases, with 7 bases between. Germline-derived CDR1 and CDR2 are SGDLS and YYNGEE. CDR3 bases: TGTGCCAGCAGCGTAGCTGTCGGCACTGAAGCTTTCTTT. Protein sequence: CASSVAVGTEAFF.

The chain recombines TRBV5-1 with TRBJ2-1; TRBD1 or TRBD2 may be the D gene (5 bases each). Trimming removed 1 base from V and 8 bases from J, with 16 bases in between. Germline V gene lookup returns CDR1 SGHRS and CDR2 YFSETQ. This CDR3 spans 15 amino acids. The CDR3 protein is CASSLPGTGSYEQFF. The CDR3, as DNA: TGCGCCAGCAGCTTGCCCGGGACGGGGTCCTATGAGCAGTTCTTC.

This chain links TRBV6-1 with TRBJ2-5; D gene ambiguous. Trimming pared 2 bases from V and 7 bases from J, leaving 8 bases between. The CDR3 sequence is 12 residues long. Germline CDR1 reads MNHNS; CDR2 reads SASEGT. The DNA of the CDR3 is TGTGCCAGCAGTGAAAGCTCAGGGACCCAGTACTTC. Translating it yields CASSESSGTQYF.

The chain carries TRBV5-4 and TRBJ2-1; TRBD2 matches 7 bases. Trimming removed 0 bases from V and 9 bases from J; junction bases left unmatched: 12. Germline V gene data show CDR1 as SGHNT and CDR2 as YYREEE (reference sequence). The CDR3 totals 16 residues. CDR3 bases: TGTGCCAGCAGCTTGGGAGCGGGACGGCCTTTAGGTGAGCAGTTCTTC. Translating it yields CASSLGAGRPLGEQFF. The variable domain in full, with the rest retrieved from reference TRBV5-4 and TRBJ2-1, is ETGVTQSPTHLIKTRGQQVTLRCSSQSGHNTVSWYQQALGQGPQFIFQYYREEENGRGNFPPRFSGLQFPNYSSELNVNALELDDSALYLCASSLGAGRPLGEQFFGPGTRLTVL.

The CDR3: CASSLTSGTINEQFF. The CDR3 bases are TGTGCCAGCAGCCTGACTAGCGGGACCATCAATGAGCAGTTCTTC. The chain joins TRBV7-9 to TRBJ2-1, with 11 positions matching TRBD2. V gave up 5 bases and J gave up 6 bases; unmatched junction bases: 6. CDR1 is SEHNR and CDR2 is FQNEAQ in the germline V gene (reference sequence). The CDR3 length is 15 residues.

J is TRBJ1-6 and V is TRBV7-9; no clear D. Germline CDR1 SEHNR, CDR2 FQNEAQ (reference sequence). The CDR3 covers 14 residues. V lost 8 bases, J lost 5 bases, and 13 bases lay in between. In nucleotides, the CDR3 is TGTGCCAGCGCAAGGCAGGCTGATAATTCACCCCTCCACTTT. This gives the protein CASARQADNSPLHF.

The genes are TRBV7-9 and TRBJ1-1, with unresolved D. The CDR3 is 14 residues long. CDR1 and CDR2 (germline): SEHNR, FQNEAQ (reference sequence). Trimming stripped 3 bases from V and 2 bases from J, with 10 bases between. DNA for the CDR3: TGTGCCAGCAGCTTTAATTCGGGAAACACTGAAGCTTTCTTT. This sequence encodes CASSFNSGNTEAFF.

V is TRBV5-5 and J is TRBJ2-5; D not resolved. Germline V CDR1 and CDR2: SGHKS, YYEKEE (reference sequence). V gave up 3 bases and J gave up 4 bases, with 7 bases separating them. This CDR3 has 12 amino acids. The CDR3 loop reads CASSYVGETQYF. CDR3 coding DNA: TGTGCCAGCAGCTACGTTGGAGAGACCCAGTACTTC. Drawing the rest from reference TRBV5-5 and TRBJ2-5, the complete variable domain is DAGVTQSPTHLIKTRGQQVTLRCSPISGHKSVSWYQQVLGQGPQFIFQYYEKEERGRGNFPDRFSARQFPNYSSELNVNALLLGDSALYLCASSYVGETQYFGPGTRLLVL.

The CDR3 DNA sequence: TGTGCCTGGAGCACGCAGGGGATCGATTCACCCCTCCACTTT. Translating gives CAWSTQGIDSPLHF. The chain has TRBV30 and TRBJ1-6, with a weak D call TRBD1 (6 bases). V gave up 3 bases and J gave up 8 bases, with 14 bases separating them. The CDR3 runs to 14 residues. CDR1 is GTSNPN and CDR2 is SVGIG in the germline V gene (reference sequence).